What follows describes a single T cell receptor (beta chain). This clone's antigen is unknown. Within one base of it there is no much larger clone, and no base qualities were kept. Taken from the germline V gene (reference sequence), the CDR1 and CDR2 loops are DFQATT and SNEGSKA. V gives up 5 bases and J gives up 3 bases, and the segment between their germline ends measures 15 bases. Spanning cysteine to phenylalanine, the CDR3 consists of 14 amino acids. The only DNA kept is the CDR3, 42 bases in frame from the first base. Donors were 35 to 40 systemically healthy Caucasian individuals from Russia aged roughly 6 to 100 years. Each donor gave roughly 9 milliliters of peripheral blood, drawn into EDTA-treated Vacutainer tubes. Ficoll-Paque density-gradient centrifugation was used to isolate PBMCs, with at least 6.5 million per sample. Total RNA, at least 5.5 micrograms per sample, was extracted from PBMCs with Trizol reagent. The percentages of naive CD45RAhigh/CD27high T cells were determined by flow cytometry on a PBMC aliquot from every donor.

The data derive from a study of blood T cells in healthy people across ages (dated by TCRdb to 2013 to 2016). As for the study more broadly: Template switching captured roughly one uniquely barcoded TCR beta cDNA molecule per two T cells in model experiments. To track age-related changes in TCR beta repertoire diversity, the study relied on deep sequencing normalized with unique cDNA molecular identifiers. Four age groups were formed from the donors: young (average roughly 15 years), middle-aged (approximately 39), aged (about 68) and long-lived (82). To avoid experimental bias, donors of different ages were randomly spread across the sequencing lanes. Two additional independent replicas of 1 million unique cDNA reads from the same blood draw were analyzed for two donors (one aged 18 to 30 and one aged 80 or older).

The full study reports these points: Estimates of total diversity from one million sequenced T cells were regarded as lower bounds and underestimates. Compared with the aged group, more naive CD4+ T cells, fewer expanded clones and increased TCR diversity were shown by the long-lived group, suggesting age selection. Donor CMV infection status was unknown, potentially confounding age-related changes in expanded clonotypes. Since profiling was done on bulk unsorted PBMCs, naive and antigen-experienced compartments could not be conclusively compared. Observed TCR beta diversity correlated strongly with the percentage of naive T cells measured by flow cytometry. As age increased, observed TCR beta diversity per million T cells dropped in a roughly linear way, and a significant reduction was already evident by age roughly 40.

Libraries were constructed by 5' RACE. TCRdb names Illumina HiSeq 2500 as the instrument used. A second PCR of about 6 to 12 cycles was performed with a sample-barcoded 5' primer and a J-beta primer mix. Each TCR beta cDNA molecule received a unique molecular identifier from a template-switch 5' adaptor carrying 12 random nucleotides. Each sample yielded at least 2.5 million CDR3-containing paired-end reads. First-strand cDNA was synthesized from all RNA with the Mint cDNA synthesis kit, primed by a TRBC-specific oligonucleotide. After uracil-DNA glycosylase treatment, a first 18-cycle PCR used universal primers M1SS and BC2_uni_R on all cDNA. As for the original processing: For normalization, 1 million high-quality reads were randomly selected from each sample, with every read carrying a distinct molecular identifier. Reads sharing molecular identifiers were discarded rather than binned into consensus sequences. MiTCR, with a Q25 quality threshold and the strictest error-elimination algorithm, was used for CDR3 identification, clonotype clustering and error correction. A nonparametric unseen species model with Euler transformation was used to estimate lower-bound total TCR beta diversity. In-frame beta chains were kept once TCRdb had trimmed the public reads at Q25 with fastp and called clones with MiXCR. CDR3 protein sequences are deduplicated, and each keeps its most common genes and DNA. For this entry, the V and J calls and clone size follow TCRdb and not the study's own pipeline. The sample profile shows 850,000 to 1,000,000 distinct CDR3 sequences; 51% of them were found once. The biggest ten clones account for 20% to 25% of the sample.

The sequencing input was blood. The chain uses TRBV20-1 and TRBJ2-3; the D element could tentatively be TRBD1 or TRBD2, as 7 bases agree for each. This TCR derives from an older woman in good health. The DNA sequence is TGCAGTGCTGTCCAGGGGGGGGCAACAGATACGCAGTATTTT. Its protein product is CSAVQGGATDTQYF.